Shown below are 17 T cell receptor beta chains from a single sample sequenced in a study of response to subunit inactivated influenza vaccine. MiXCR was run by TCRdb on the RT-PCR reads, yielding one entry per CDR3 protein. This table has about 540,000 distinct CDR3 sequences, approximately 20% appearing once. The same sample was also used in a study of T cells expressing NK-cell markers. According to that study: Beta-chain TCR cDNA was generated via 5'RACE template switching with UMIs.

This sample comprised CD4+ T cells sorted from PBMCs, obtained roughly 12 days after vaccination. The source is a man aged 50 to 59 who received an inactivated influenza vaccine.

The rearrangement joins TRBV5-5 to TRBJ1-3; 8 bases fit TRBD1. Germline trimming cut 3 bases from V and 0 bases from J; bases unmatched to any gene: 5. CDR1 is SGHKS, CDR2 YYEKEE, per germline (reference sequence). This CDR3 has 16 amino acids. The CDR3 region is CASSWGQDRSGNTIYF. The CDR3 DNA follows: TGTGCCAGCAGCTGGGGACAGGACCGCTCTGGAAACACCATATATTTT.

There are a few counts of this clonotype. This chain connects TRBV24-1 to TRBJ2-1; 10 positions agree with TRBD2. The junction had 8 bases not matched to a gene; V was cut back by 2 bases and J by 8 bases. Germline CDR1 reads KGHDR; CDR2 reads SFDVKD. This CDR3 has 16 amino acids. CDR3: CATSDSSTSGVDEQFF. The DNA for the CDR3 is TGTGCCACCAGTGATTCCTCAACTAGCGGGGTAGATGAGCAGTTCTTC.

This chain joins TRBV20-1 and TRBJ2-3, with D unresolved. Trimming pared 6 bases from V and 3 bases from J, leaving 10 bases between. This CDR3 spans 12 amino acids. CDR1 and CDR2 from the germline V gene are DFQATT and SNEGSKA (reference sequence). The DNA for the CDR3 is TGCAGTGCAACCCTCTTGACAGATACGCAGTATTTT. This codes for CSATLLTDTQYF.

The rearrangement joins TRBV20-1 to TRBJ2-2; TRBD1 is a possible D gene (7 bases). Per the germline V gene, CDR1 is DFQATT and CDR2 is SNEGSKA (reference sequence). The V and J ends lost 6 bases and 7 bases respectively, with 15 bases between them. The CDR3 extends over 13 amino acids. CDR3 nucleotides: TGCAGTGCCAGGGGGGAGAATGACGGGGAGCTGTTTTTT. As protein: CSARGENDGELFF.

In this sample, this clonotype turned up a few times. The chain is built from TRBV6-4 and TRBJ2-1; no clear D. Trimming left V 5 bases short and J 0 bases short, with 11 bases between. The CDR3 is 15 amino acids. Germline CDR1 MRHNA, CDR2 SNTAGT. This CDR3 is CASSLDWSSYNEQFF. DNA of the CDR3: TGTGCCAGCAGTTTAGACTGGAGCTCCTACAATGAGCAGTTCTTC.

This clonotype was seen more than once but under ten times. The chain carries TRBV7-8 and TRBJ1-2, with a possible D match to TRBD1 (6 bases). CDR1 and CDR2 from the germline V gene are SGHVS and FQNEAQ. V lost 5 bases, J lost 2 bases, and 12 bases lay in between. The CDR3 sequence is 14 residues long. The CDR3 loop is CASSPQTGNYGYTF. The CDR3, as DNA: TGTGCCAGCAGCCCGCAAACAGGGAACTATGGCTACACCTTC.

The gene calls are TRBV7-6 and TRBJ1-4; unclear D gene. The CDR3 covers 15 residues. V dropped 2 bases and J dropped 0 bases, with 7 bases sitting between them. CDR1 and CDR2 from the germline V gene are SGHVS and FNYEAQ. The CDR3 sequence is CASSLIGPTNEKLFF. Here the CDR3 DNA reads TGTGCCAGCAGCTTAATTGGGCCAACTAATGAAAAACTGTTTTTT.

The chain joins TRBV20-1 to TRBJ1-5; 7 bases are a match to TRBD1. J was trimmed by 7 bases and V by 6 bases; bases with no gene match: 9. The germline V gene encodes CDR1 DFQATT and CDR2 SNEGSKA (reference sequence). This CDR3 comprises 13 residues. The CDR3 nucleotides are TGCAGTGCCAGACAGGGAGGAGGCCAGCCCCAGCATTTT. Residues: CSARQGGGQPQHF.

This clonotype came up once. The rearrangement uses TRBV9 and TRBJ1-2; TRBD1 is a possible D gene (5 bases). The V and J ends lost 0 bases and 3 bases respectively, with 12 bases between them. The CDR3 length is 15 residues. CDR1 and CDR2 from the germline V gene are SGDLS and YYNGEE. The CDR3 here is CASSVDQPGHYGYTF. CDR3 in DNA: TGTGCCAGCAGCGTAGACCAGCCGGGGCACTATGGCTACACCTTC.

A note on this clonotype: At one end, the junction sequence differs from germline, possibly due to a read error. CDR3 amino acids: CASSRLVGLAADMQYF. CDR3 coding DNA: TGCGCCAGCAGCCGGTTGGTGGGACTAGCGGCAGATATGCAGTATTTT. This chain connects TRBV4-1 to TRBJ2-3, with 11 bases lining up with TRBD2. The CDR3 totals 16 residues. Germline CDR1 is MGHRA and CDR2 is YSYEKL.

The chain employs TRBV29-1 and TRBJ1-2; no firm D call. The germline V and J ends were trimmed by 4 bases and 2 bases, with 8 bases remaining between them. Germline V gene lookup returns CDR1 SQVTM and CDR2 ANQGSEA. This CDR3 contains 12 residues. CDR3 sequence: CSVGSQNYGYTF. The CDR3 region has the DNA TGCAGCGTTGGGTCACAGAACTATGGCTACACCTTC.

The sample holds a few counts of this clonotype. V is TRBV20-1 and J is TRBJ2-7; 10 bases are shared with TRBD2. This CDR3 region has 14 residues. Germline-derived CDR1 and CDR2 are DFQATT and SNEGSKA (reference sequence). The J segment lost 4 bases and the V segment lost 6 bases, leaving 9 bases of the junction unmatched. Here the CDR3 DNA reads TGCAGTGCCAAACCCGGGACTAGCGAGTACGAGCAGTACTTC. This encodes CSAKPGTSEYEQYF.

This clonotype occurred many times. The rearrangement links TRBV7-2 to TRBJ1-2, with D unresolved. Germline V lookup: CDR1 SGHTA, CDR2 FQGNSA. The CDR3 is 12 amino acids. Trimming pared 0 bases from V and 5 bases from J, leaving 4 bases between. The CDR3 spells CASSLASYGYTF. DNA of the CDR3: TGTGCCAGCAGCTTAGCGAGTTATGGCTACACCTTC.

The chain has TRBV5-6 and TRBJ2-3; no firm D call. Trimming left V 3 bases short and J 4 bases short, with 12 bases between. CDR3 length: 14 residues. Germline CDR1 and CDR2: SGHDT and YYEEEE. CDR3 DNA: TGTGCCAGCAGCTGGACCCAGGCACCAGATACGCAGTATTTT. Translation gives CASSWTQAPDTQYF.

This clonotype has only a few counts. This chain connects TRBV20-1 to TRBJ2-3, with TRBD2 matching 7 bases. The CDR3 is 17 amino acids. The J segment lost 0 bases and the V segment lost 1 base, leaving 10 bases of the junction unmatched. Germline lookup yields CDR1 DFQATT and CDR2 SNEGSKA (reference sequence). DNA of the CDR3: TGCAGTGCTAGAGTACCTAGCGGCATGACTAGCACAGATACGCAGTATTTT. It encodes CSARVPSGMTSTDTQYF.

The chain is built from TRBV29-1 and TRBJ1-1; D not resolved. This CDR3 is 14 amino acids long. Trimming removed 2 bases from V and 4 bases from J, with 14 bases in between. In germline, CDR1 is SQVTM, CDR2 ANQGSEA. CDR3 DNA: TGCAGCGTTGAATGGGGAGGTTTTGGCACTGAAGCTTTCTTT. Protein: CSVEWGGFGTEAFF.

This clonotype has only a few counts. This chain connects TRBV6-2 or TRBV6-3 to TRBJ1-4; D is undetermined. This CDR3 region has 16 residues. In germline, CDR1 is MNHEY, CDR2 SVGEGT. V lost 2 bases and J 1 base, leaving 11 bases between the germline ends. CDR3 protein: CASSYGPIGTNEKLFF. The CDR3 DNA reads TGTGCCAGCAGTTACGGACCCATAGGAACTAATGAAAAACTGTTTTTT.